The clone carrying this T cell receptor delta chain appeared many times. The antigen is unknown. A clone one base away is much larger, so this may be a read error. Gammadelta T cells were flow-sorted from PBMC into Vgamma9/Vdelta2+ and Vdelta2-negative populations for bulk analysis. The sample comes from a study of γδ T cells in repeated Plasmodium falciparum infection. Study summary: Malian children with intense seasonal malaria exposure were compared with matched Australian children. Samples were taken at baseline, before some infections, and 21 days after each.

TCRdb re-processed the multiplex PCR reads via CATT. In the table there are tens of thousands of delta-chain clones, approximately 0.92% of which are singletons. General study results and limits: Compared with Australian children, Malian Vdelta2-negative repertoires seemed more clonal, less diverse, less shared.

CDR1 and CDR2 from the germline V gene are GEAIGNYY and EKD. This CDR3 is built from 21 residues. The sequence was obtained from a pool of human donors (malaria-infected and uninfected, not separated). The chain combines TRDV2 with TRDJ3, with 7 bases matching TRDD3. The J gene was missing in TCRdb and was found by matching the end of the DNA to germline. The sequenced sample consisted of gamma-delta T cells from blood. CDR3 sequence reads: CACDPATTTGDRTWDTRQMFF. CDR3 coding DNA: TGCGCCTGTGACCCAGCGACGACTACTGGGGACCGTACCTGGGACACCCGACAGATGTTTTTC.